The entry that follows covers one T cell receptor (beta chain) sequence. Its antigen is not known. Sampling of blood occurred at baseline, cycle 4 day 1, and cycle 7 day 1. V shed 3 bases and J 4 bases; nucleotides not matched to a gene: 8. The CDR3 is 15 amino acids. Germline CDR1 SGHRS, CDR2 YFSETQ. The data are from a study of OX40 agonist ivuxolimab in advanced cancers. Across the whole study: Of the patients, three showed partial responses, one with hepatocellular carcinoma and two with cutaneous melanoma.

The study, taken as a whole, reports: Among the least clonally expanded were partial responders at 0.1-3.0 mg/kg.

TCRdb keeps only in-frame clones here, not all; method: immunoSEQ multiplex PCR. This sample has around 66,000 clones, with approximately 90% found just once. The input for sequencing was CD4+ or CD8+ T cells sorted from blood, taken in a trial of the OX40 agonist ivuxolimab. The chain employs TRBV5-1 and TRBJ1-1, with 8 bases matching TRBD1. This TCR was sampled from an adult with an advanced solid tumor such as melanoma, head and neck, liver or kidney cancer. The CDR3 spells CASSSTSGGVTEAFF. DNA for the CDR3: TGCGCCAGCAGCTCGACTTCAGGGGGCGTCACTGAAGCTTTCTTT.